The 30 T cell receptor beta chains below come from one sample, sequenced in a study of cytomegalovirus exposure and HLA in healthy donors. PCR was performed using 60 Vbeta and 13 Jbeta primers. The assay was immunoSEQ multiplex PCR, and TCRdb's table has in-frame clones only and misses some. The sample has about 140,000 clones; 65% to 90% are singletons. Sequencing used PBMCs. These TCRs come from a female donor in good health and CMV-seronegative.

This clone was seen once. The rearrangement joins TRBV2 to TRBJ1-5; D not resolved. The length of the CDR3 is 13 residues. V lost 3 bases, J lost 0 bases, and 3 bases lay in between. Germline V gives CDR1 SNHLY, CDR2 FYNNEI. The CDR3, as DNA: TGTGCCAGCAGTGACAATAGCAATCAGCCCCAGCATTTT. Protein product: CASSDNSNQPQHF.

This chain connects TRBV27 to TRBJ2-1; 8 bases fit TRBD2. CDR3 length: 16 residues. J lost 1 base, V lost 7 bases, and 9 bases had no gene match. Germline V gene lookup returns CDR1 MNHEY and CDR2 SMNVEV (reference sequence). The CDR3 here is CASTLSGIISYNEQFF. CDR3 bases: TGTGCCAGCACTCTTAGCGGGATAATATCCTACAATGAGCAGTTCTTC.

The rearrangement links TRBV6-5 to TRBJ2-1, with TRBD2 matching 10 bases. After removal of 0 bases from V and 9 bases from J, the junction contained 5 bases not matched to a gene. The CDR3 loop spans 15 amino acids. Germline values: CDR1 MNHEY, CDR2 SVGAGI. CDR3 loop: CASSYSLAGVVEQFF. The CDR3 DNA sequence: TGTGCCAGCAGTTACTCCCTAGCGGGAGTGGTTGAGCAGTTCTTC.

The chain employs TRBV6-1 and TRBJ1-1; tentatively, D is TRBD1 (6 bases). This CDR3 region has 13 residues. The V and J ends lost 4 bases and 5 bases respectively, with 11 bases between them. Germline lookup yields CDR1 MNHNS and CDR2 SASEGT. The DNA for the CDR3 is TGTGCCAGCAGTGCCGCAGGGGTGACTGAAGCTTTCTTT. It encodes CASSAAGVTEAFF.

The chain uses TRBV27 and TRBJ2-7; 8 positions match TRBD2. V was pared by 6 bases and J by 4 bases, with 5 bases of the junction left unmatched. Germline V CDR1 and CDR2: MNHEY, SMNVEV (reference sequence). This CDR3 has 13 amino acids. The CDR3 DNA sequence: TGTGCCAGCAGCCCCCGGGAGGGTTACGAGCAGTACTTC. It specifies CASSPREGYEQYF.

The chain uses TRBV28 and TRBJ2-7; the D gene is possibly TRBD2 (5 bases). Between the trimmed V and J ends, which lost 3 bases and 3 bases, there was a span of 18 bases. This CDR3 region has 16 residues. Germline loops: CDR1 MDHEN, CDR2 SYDVKM. The CDR3 sequence: CASSLYADYNNYEQYF. CDR3 DNA: TGTGCCAGCAGTTTGTACGCAGACTATAACAACTACGAGCAGTACTTC.

The chain combines TRBV2 with TRBJ2-7; no clear D. The CDR3 is 14 residues long. V lost 2 bases and J 0 bases, leaving 8 bases between the germline ends. CDR1 is SNHLY and CDR2 is FYNNEI in the germline V gene. The DNA of the CDR3 is TGTGCCAGCAGTGAATGGGCAGTCTCCTACGAGCAGTACTTC. It is translated as CASSEWAVSYEQYF.

This chain connects TRBV28 to TRBJ2-7; the D gene is possibly TRBD2 (6 bases). The CDR3 is made up of 14 amino acids. V was pared by 7 bases and J by 2 bases, with 15 bases between. Germline assignment: CDR1 MDHEN and CDR2 SYDVKM. The CDR3 loop is CASIPTGGPYEQYF. The CDR3 DNA reads TGTGCCAGCATCCCCACAGGAGGGCCCTACGAGCAGTACTTC.

This clone was detected once. DNA for the CDR3: TGTGCCAGCAGCGTAGGGGTAGCGGGAGGCACAGATACGCAGTATTTT. Translating gives CASSVGVAGGTDTQYF. This rearrangement joins TRBV9 to TRBJ2-3; 9 bases map to TRBD2. The V and J ends lost 0 bases and 1 base, in that order; junction bases with no gene match: 3. CDR1 and CDR2 (germline): SGDLS, YYNGEE. This CDR3 is 16 amino acids long.

This clone was seen just once. The gene calls are TRBV5-6 and TRBJ1-1, with D unresolved. Trimming took 2 bases from V and 3 from J, leaving 14 bases between them. CDR3 length: 15 amino acids. Germline V lookup: CDR1 SGHDT, CDR2 YYEEEE. The CDR3 DNA sequence: TGTGCCAGCAGCTTAAGGGCTAAGGGAGACACTGAAGCTTTCTTT. As protein: CASSLRAKGDTEAFF.

The rearrangement joins TRBV7-8 to TRBJ2-7; a weak D match, TRBD1 (5 bases). This CDR3 contains 15 residues. CDR1 and CDR2 from the germline V gene are SGHVS and FQNEAQ. Trimming shortened V by 8 bases and J by 5 bases, and 22 bases separated the two germline ends. The CDR3 nucleotides read TGTGCCAGCCTTACCGGCGCAGGGCTACCGCACGAGCAGTACTTC. Encoded protein: CASLTGAGLPHEQYF.

This clone was picked up a small number of times. The chain uses TRBV30 and TRBJ2-7; D not certain. The CDR3 runs 14 residues. Germline CDR1 and CDR2: GTSNPN and SVGIG (reference sequence). The V gene lost 2 bases and the J gene lost 2 bases, with 13 bases spanning the gap. The chain's CDR3 is CAWSSRISTYEQYF. CDR3 bases: TGTGCCTGGAGTTCTAGAATTAGTACCTACGAGCAGTACTTC.

This clone was detected a few times. The chain links TRBV5-8 to TRBJ1-1, with 8 bases lining up with TRBD1. The germline V gene encodes CDR1 SGHTS and CDR2 YDEGEE. The trim removed 0 bases at V and 4 bases at J, leaving 8 bases unmatched. The CDR3 length is 16 residues. The CDR3 loop is CASSLVGGTGGTEAFF. CDR3 bases: TGTGCCAGCAGCTTGGTAGGGGGCACAGGGGGCACTGAAGCTTTCTTT.

The chain joins TRBV27 to TRBJ2-1, with a possible D match to TRBD1 (5 bases). The germline V and J ends were trimmed by 6 bases and 0 bases, with 6 bases remaining between them. The germline CDR1 and CDR2 sequences are MNHEY and SMNVEV (reference sequence). The CDR3 extends over 13 amino acids. The DNA of the CDR3 is TGTGCCAGCAGGGGGCTCTCCTACAATGAGCAGTTCTTC. It yields the protein CASRGLSYNEQFF.

V usage is TRBV7-7 and J usage is TRBJ2-3; 9 nucleotides match TRBD2. The J segment lost 2 bases and the V segment lost 5 bases, leaving 5 bases of the junction unmatched. CDR1 and CDR2 (germline): SSHAT, FNYEAQ (reference sequence). The CDR3 is 15 amino acids. The CDR3, as DNA: TGTGCCAGCAGCGCCCGACTAGCGGACACAGATACGCAGTATTTT. Protein: CASSARLADTDTQYF. Based on the CDR3 plus reference TRBV7-7 and TRBJ2-3, the full variable domain is GAGVSQSPRYKVTKRGQDVTLRCDPISSHATLYWYQQALGQGPEFLTYFNYEAQPDKSGLPSDRFSAERPEGSISTLTIQRTEQRDSAMYRCASSARLADTDTQYFGPGTRLTVL.

J is TRBJ1-5 and V is TRBV29-1; 10 positions match TRBD1. Germline CDR1 and CDR2: SQVTM and ANQGSEA. The CDR3 loop spans 13 amino acids. V shed 6 bases, J shed 6 bases, and the junction held 5 bases outside the gene matches. The CDR3 here is CSVVTGGSQPQHF. Written as DNA, the CDR3 is TGCAGCGTCGTGACAGGGGGCAGTCAGCCCCAGCATTTT. Combining the CDR3 with reference TRBV29-1 and TRBJ1-5 gives the whole variable domain SAVISQKPSRDICQRGTSLTIQCQVDSQVTMMFWYRQQPGQSLTLIATANQGSEATYESGFVIDKFPISRPNLTFSTLTVSNMSPEDSSIYLCSVVTGGSQPQHFGDGTRLSIL.

The chain couples TRBV28 to TRBJ2-4, with D hard to call. Germline lookup yields CDR1 MDHEN and CDR2 SYDVKM. The CDR3 is made up of 12 amino acids. The V gene lost 3 bases and the J gene lost 8 bases, with 8 bases spanning the gap. CDR3 sequence reads: CASSFFPDIQYF. Here the CDR3 DNA reads TGTGCCAGCAGTTTTTTCCCCGACATTCAGTACTTC.

The chain recombines TRBV7-9 with TRBJ1-5; possibly TRBD1 for D (5 bases). Germline V gives CDR1 SEHNR, CDR2 FQNEAQ (reference sequence). V lost 1 base and J lost 6, with 13 bases in between. The CDR3 has 15 amino acids. The CDR3 is CASSLVGAQPQPQHF. The CDR3 DNA reads TGTGCCAGCAGCTTAGTAGGGGCCCAGCCTCAGCCCCAGCATTTT.

The rearrangement links TRBV27 to TRBJ2-7, with D possibly TRBD1 on 6 matching bases. The ends were cut back, 4 bases at V and 3 bases at J, with 10 bases in the middle. The V gene's germline CDR1 is MNHEY and CDR2 SMNVEV (reference sequence). The CDR3 runs to 13 residues. Written as DNA, the CDR3 is TGTGCCAGCAGTTCCCCAGGGGACTACGAGCAGTACTTC. Translated, it gives CASSSPGDYEQYF.

The rearrangement uses TRBV2 and TRBJ2-2, with TRBD1 identical over 8 bases. Per germline, CDR1 SNHLY and CDR2 FYNNEI. The CDR3 extends over 14 amino acids. The J segment lost 4 bases and the V segment lost 8 bases, leaving 6 bases of the junction unmatched. The CDR3 region is CASLQGGFTGELFF. CDR3 bases: TGTGCCAGCCTACAGGGGGGATTCACCGGGGAGCTGTTTTTT.

This clone was counted between two and nine times. The J gene is TRBJ1-1, the V gene TRBV5-1, with D unresolved. The V gene lost 0 bases and the J gene lost 1 base, with 4 bases spanning the gap. The CDR3 runs 13 residues. Germline loops: CDR1 SGHRS, CDR2 YFSETQ. The CDR3 DNA is TGCGCCAGCAGCTTGGGAGGGAACACTGAAGCTTTCTTT. The encoded protein is CASSLGGNTEAFF.

The V call is TRBV7-9, the J call TRBJ2-7, with TRBD2 as a possible D gene (5 bases). Trimming stripped 1 base from V and 6 bases from J, with 13 bases between. CDR1 and CDR2 from the germline V gene are SEHNR and FQNEAQ (reference sequence). CDR3 length: 14 amino acids. The CDR3 is CASSLGLERSEQYF. In DNA, the CDR3 is TGTGCCAGCAGCTTAGGCCTGGAGCGGAGCGAGCAGTACTTC.

The V and J genes are TRBV7-3 and TRBJ2-5; 10 bases align to TRBD2. This CDR3 comprises 14 residues. Looked up from germline, CDR1 is SGHTA and CDR2 is FQGTGA. V was pared by 5 bases and J by 4 bases, with 4 bases of the junction left unmatched. In nucleotides, the CDR3 is TGTGCCAGCAGCCTAGCTAGCGGGAGAGAGACCCAGTACTTC. Translation: CASSLASGRETQYF.

V usage is TRBV15 and J usage is TRBJ2-1; 14 positions agree with TRBD2. This CDR3 has 19 amino acids. CDR1 and CDR2 (germline): LNHNV, YYDKDF (reference sequence). After removal of 5 bases from V and 7 bases from J, the junction contained 16 bases not matched to a gene. CDR3 protein: CATSRGLGTSGSGGNEQFF. The CDR3 region has the DNA TGTGCCACCAGCCGAGGACTTGGGACTAGCGGGAGCGGGGGTAATGAGCAGTTCTTC.

The V gene is TRBV28, the J gene TRBJ2-7, with 7 bases that match TRBD2. CDR1 is MDHEN, CDR2 SYDVKM, per germline. Trimming at V came to 2 bases and at J to 3 bases, leaving 4 bases not matched to a gene. This CDR3 comprises 14 residues. CDR3: CASSLREGLYEQYF. CDR3 DNA: TGTGCCAGCAGTTTAAGGGAGGGGCTCTACGAGCAGTACTTC.

CDR3 sequence (DNA): TGTGCCAGCAGTGATAGCGTAGATACGCAGTATTTT. It specifies CASSDSVDTQYF. The chain joins TRBV6-5 to TRBJ2-3, with a weak D call TRBD2 (5 bases). Trimming cost V 5 bases and J 5 bases, with 8 bases left between them. CDR1 and CDR2 (germline): MNHEY, SVGAGI. The CDR3 runs to 12 residues.

This chain joins TRBV28 and TRBJ1-2; D may be TRBD1 (6 bases). The CDR3 spans 14 residues. Trimming cost V 2 bases and J 7 bases, with 14 bases left between them. The germline V gene has CDR1 MDHEN and CDR2 SYDVKM. The CDR3 loop reads CASSLNGGRPGYTF. The CDR3 DNA sequence: TGTGCCAGCAGTTTAAACGGGGGGCGTCCTGGCTACACCTTC.

This clone turned up a few times. V is TRBV2 and J is TRBJ2-3, with D perhaps TRBD2 (6 bases). Germline V gene sequence: CDR1 SNHLY, CDR2 FYNNEI. CDR3 size: 15 residues. V was trimmed by 3 bases and J by 3 bases, leaving 13 bases between them. The CDR3 DNA sequence: TGTGCCAGCAGTGATTGGGTAGGGAGGACAGATACGCAGTATTTT. Its translation: CASSDWVGRTDTQYF.

Worth noting for this clone: Other DNA sequences of this sample code for an identical CDR3. The CDR3 bases are TGTGCCAGCTCACCGGGACTCAATGAAAAACTGTTTTTT. Protein: CASSPGLNEKLFF. This chain links TRBV18 with TRBJ1-4; maybe TRBD1 (5 bases). This CDR3 region has 13 residues. Germline lookup yields CDR1 KGHSH and CDR2 LQKENI. V shed 3 bases and J shed 5 bases, with 7 bases lying between them.

The V gene is TRBV19, the J gene TRBJ2-7; D may be TRBD2 (6 bases). The germline V and J ends were trimmed by 2 bases and 4 bases, with 18 bases remaining between them. The germline gives CDR1 LNHDA, CDR2 SQIVND (reference sequence). CDR3 length: 16 residues. CDR3: CASSIRVHGSEYEQYF. For the CDR3, the DNA is TGTGCCAGTAGTATAAGGGTCCACGGGAGTGAGTACGAGCAGTACTTC. Drawing the rest from reference TRBV19 and TRBJ2-7, the complete variable domain is DGGITQSPKYLFRKEGQNVTLSCEQNLNHDAMYWYRQDPGQGLRLIYYSQIVNDFQKGDIAEGYSVSREKKESFPLTVTSAQKNPTAFYLCASSIRVHGSEYEQYFGPGTRLTVT.